This T cell receptor beta chain was recorded in a study of breast tumors, draining lymph nodes, adjacent tissues. General study points: Tumors had less TCR diversity than lymph nodes, more than nontumor tissue. The lymph node origin of tumor T cells was framed as consistent with a hypothesis, not demonstrated. Compared with basal-like, luminal-like tumors shared significantly more repertoire with nontumor tissue.

Points on this clonotype: Its antigen remains unidentified. At one end, the junction sequence differs from germline, possibly due to a read error.

TCRdb itself ran the multiplex PCR reads through MiXCR, one entry per CDR3 protein. The sample shows 250,000 or so distinct CDR3 sequences, around 31% of them seen only once. The lymph nodes were axillary draining lymph nodes from breast cancer patients. The CDR3 runs 14 residues. Per germline, CDR1 LNHNV and CDR2 YYDKDF (reference sequence). The chain couples TRBV15 to TRBJ2-7; 9 bases are shared with TRBD2. The receptor was isolated from a female donor with breast cancer. Some clones in this sample may be carry-over from other donors' samples. Material for sequencing was axillary lymph node tissue. CDR3 residues: CATSRGPAGGERYF. CDR3 DNA: TGTGCCACCAGCAGAGGTCCAGCGGGAGGCGAGCGGTACTTC.